The clone carrying this TCR beta chain was counted only a few times. Antigen: not known. The data stem from a study of T cells after yellow fever vaccination. General study points: The study re-detected most primary-vaccination clones after the booster (about 96% CD4, roughly 85% CD8).

The CDR3 covers 13 residues. V lost 7 bases and J 5 bases, leaving 13 bases between the germline ends. Germline CDR1 and CDR2: SGHRS and YFSETQ. The TCR cDNA carried a universal primer site and UMIs from 5'RACE template switching. MiXCR, run by TCRdb on the 5' RACE reads, gives a single entry per CDR3 protein. The sample gives some 400,000 distinct CDR3 sequences, about 6% of which show up once; roughly 15% is in the top ten. The chain uses TRBV5-1 and TRBJ2-4; TRBD2 is a possible D gene (6 bases). The specimen comprised PBMCs, sampled 5 days after the yellow fever booster vaccination. This clonotype was sampled from a man aged 30 to 45 who received the YFV17D yellow fever vaccine. CDR3: CASQRVGENIQYF. Written as DNA, the CDR3 is TGCGCCAGCCAGCGGGTTGGGGAAAACATTCAGTACTTC.